Listed here are 14 T cell receptor beta chains from one sample, sequenced in a study of cytomegalovirus exposure and HLA in healthy donors. The PCR used 60 Vbeta and 13 Jbeta primers. Sequencing was performed with immunoSEQ multiplex PCR; in TCRdb, only in-frame clones are kept and a portion is missing. The sample holds fewer than 250,000 clones, roughly 77% seen once. Material: PBMCs. All receptors come from a man aged 35 to 55 in good health and CMV-seropositive.

V is TRBV6-5 and J is TRBJ1-1; D is undetermined. The CDR3 spans 13 residues. Per germline, CDR1 MNHEY and CDR2 SVGAGI. Trimming shortened V by 8 bases and J by 11 bases, and 21 bases separated the two germline ends. This CDR3 reads CASAVTRLVRAFF. CDR3 in DNA: TGTGCCAGCGCTGTTACGCGCCTGGTGAGGGCTTTCTTT.

The chain links TRBV5-5 to TRBJ2-7; 8 bases match TRBD1. This CDR3 comprises 15 residues. V lost 2 bases to trimming and J lost 4 bases; unmatched junction nucleotides: 8. Germline-derived CDR1 and CDR2 are SGHKS and YYEKEE (reference sequence). In nucleotides, the CDR3 is TGTGCCAGCAGCTTCGTTCCGGGACAGGAGTACGAGCAGTACTTC. Translating gives CASSFVPGQEYEQYF.

The CDR3 sequence is CASSLAPDRGASPLHF. In DNA form, the CDR3 reads TGCGCCAGCAGCTTGGCTCCGGACAGGGGTGCATCACCCCTCCACTTT. The chain carries TRBV5-1 and TRBJ1-6; TRBD1 matches 9 bases. The CDR3 spans 16 residues. The V segment lost 0 bases and the J segment 10 bases; nucleotides outside the gene matches: 8. Germline V gene sequence: CDR1 SGHRS, CDR2 YFSETQ.

This chain links TRBV7-2 with TRBJ2-3; D may be TRBD2 (6 bases). The V gene's germline CDR1 is SGHTA and CDR2 FQGNSA. V dropped 3 bases and J dropped 0 bases, with 10 bases sitting between them. The CDR3 loop spans 15 amino acids. The CDR3 DNA is TGTGCCAGCAGCTTGGGACTCCTTAGCACAGATACGCAGTATTTT. Translated: CASSLGLLSTDTQYF. The full variable domain, in which reference TRBV7-2 and TRBJ2-3 provide the parts outside the CDR3, is GAGVSQSPSNKVTEKGKDVELRCDPISGHTALYWYRQSLGQGLEFLIYFQGNSAPDKSGLPSDRFSAERTGGSVSTLTIQRTQQEDSAVYLCASSLGLLSTDTQYFGPGTRLTVL.

The chain's CDR3 is CASSRGLGGSYNEQFF. The CDR3 DNA is TGTGCCAGCAGTCGGGGACTAGGGGGCTCCTACAATGAGCAGTTCTTC. The rearrangement links TRBV25-1 to TRBJ2-1, with TRBD2 matching 8 bases. Germline V CDR1 and CDR2: MGHDK, SYGVNS. V trimming: 5 bases; J trimming: 0 bases; junction bases outside the gene matches: 6. This CDR3 is built from 16 residues.

The V and J genes are TRBV18 and TRBJ2-1; 9 positions match TRBD2. CDR3 length: 15 amino acids. The V and J ends lost 2 bases and 6 bases, in that order; junction bases with no gene match: 5. CDR1 KGHSH and CDR2 LQKENI come from the germline V gene. CDR3 in DNA: TGTGCCAGCTCACCATCTAGCGGGGCCTTCAATGAGCAGTTCTTC. Its protein is CASSPSSGAFNEQFF. Full variable domain (outside the CDR3, taken from reference TRBV18 and TRBJ2-1): NAGVMQNPRHLVRRRGQEARLRCSPMKGHSHVYWYRQLPEEGLKFMVYLQKENIIDESGMPKERFSAEFPKEGPSILRIQQVVRGDSAAYFCASSPSSGAFNEQFFGPGTRLTVL.

This clone was counted only a few times. The chain couples TRBV5-4 to TRBJ2-7; 11 bases line up with TRBD2. Germline loops: CDR1 SGHNT, CDR2 YYREEE (reference sequence). The CDR3 spans 14 residues. V shed 4 bases and J 2 bases; nucleotides not matched to a gene: 2. CDR3 bases: TGTGCCAGCAGCCCGGGACTAGCGGCCTACGAGCAGTACTTC. Translating gives CASSPGLAAYEQYF.

V gene TRBV29-1 combines with J gene TRBJ2-7, with 12 bases aligning to TRBD2. Unmatched junction bases numbered 7, after V lost 4 bases and J lost 3 bases. Germline values: CDR1 SQVTM, CDR2 ANQGSEA. The CDR3 runs 15 residues. Here the CDR3 reads CSVVGETSGSYEQYF. DNA for the CDR3: TGCAGCGTTGTCGGAGAGACTAGCGGGAGCTACGAGCAGTACTTC.

The rearrangement links TRBV15 to TRBJ2-5; 12 bases line up with TRBD2. Germline CDR1 LNHNV, CDR2 YYDKDF (reference sequence). The V and J ends lost 0 bases and 5 bases, in that order; junction bases with no gene match: 7. The CDR3 runs to 17 residues. In DNA form, the CDR3 reads TGTGCCACCAGCAGAGATTGGACTAGCGGGATAGCGGAGACCCAGTACTTC. Protein: CATSRDWTSGIAETQYF.

The chain carries TRBV7-2 and TRBJ2-1; 8 bases line up with TRBD2. Germline trimming cut 10 bases from V and 2 bases from J; bases unmatched to any gene: 19. This CDR3 has 18 residues. CDR1 and CDR2 (germline): SGHTA, FQGNSA. The CDR3 coding sequence is TGTGCCACCCTGCCGGGAAGAAGCGGGAGAGGAACCTACAATGAGCAGTTCTTC. As protein: CATLPGRSGRGTYNEQFF.

In DNA form, the CDR3 reads TGCGCCAGCAGTGAGTCCCTACTAGCGCCCTACAATGAGCAGTTCTTC. Translating it yields CASSESLLAPYNEQFF. The J gene is TRBJ2-1, the V gene TRBV10-2, with 7 positions matching TRBD2. There are 16 residues in the CDR3. The germline V gene encodes CDR1 WSHSY and CDR2 SAAADI. V was clipped by 0 bases and J by 2 bases; unmatched bases: 4.

The chain combines TRBV4-3 with TRBJ1-1, with D possibly matching TRBD1 (5 bases). This CDR3 spans 15 amino acids. Per germline, CDR1 LGHNA and CDR2 YSLEER. V lost 4 bases to trimming and J lost 1 base, with 13 bases between them. CDR3 nucleotide sequence: TGCGCCAGCAGCCGAAAGACAGACGGGAACACTGAAGCTTTCTTT. Amino acids: CASSRKTDGNTEAFF.

This rearrangement joins TRBV5-4 to TRBJ2-5; D ambiguous. The V end was cut by 2 bases, the J end by 0 bases, with 8 bases between. The germline gives CDR1 SGHNT, CDR2 YYREEE (reference sequence). This CDR3 spans 14 amino acids. The CDR3 sequence is CASSFYSDQETQYF. CDR3 sequence (DNA): TGTGCCAGCAGCTTTTATTCGGACCAAGAGACCCAGTACTTC.

The V call is TRBV6-1, the J call TRBJ2-7; no clear D gene. V lost 3 bases, J lost 0 bases, and 9 bases lay in between. The CDR3 runs to 14 residues. Looked up from germline, CDR1 is MNHNS and CDR2 is SASEGT. The DNA for the CDR3 is TGTGCCAGCAGTGAGAGAGGAACCTCCTACGAGCAGTACTTC. It yields the protein CASSERGTSYEQYF.